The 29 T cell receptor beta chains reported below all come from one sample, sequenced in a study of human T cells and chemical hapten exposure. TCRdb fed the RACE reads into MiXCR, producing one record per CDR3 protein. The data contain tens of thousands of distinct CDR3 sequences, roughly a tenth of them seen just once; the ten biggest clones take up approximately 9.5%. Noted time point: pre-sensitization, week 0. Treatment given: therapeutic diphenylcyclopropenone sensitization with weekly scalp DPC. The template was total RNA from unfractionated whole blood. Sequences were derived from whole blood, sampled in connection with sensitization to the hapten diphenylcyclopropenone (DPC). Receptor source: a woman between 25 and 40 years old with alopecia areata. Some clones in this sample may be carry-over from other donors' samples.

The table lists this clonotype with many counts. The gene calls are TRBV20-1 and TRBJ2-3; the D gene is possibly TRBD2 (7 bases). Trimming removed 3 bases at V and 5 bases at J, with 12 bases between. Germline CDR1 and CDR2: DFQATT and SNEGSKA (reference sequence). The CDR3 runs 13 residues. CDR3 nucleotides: TGCAGTGCTAGCGGGGGGCCGTTAGATACGCAGTATTTT. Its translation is CSASGGPLDTQYF.

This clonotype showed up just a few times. CDR3 amino acids: CASSEGRNEQFF. CDR3 nucleotide sequence: TGTGCCAGCAGCGAGGGGAGGAATGAGCAGTTCTTC. The chain joins TRBV9 to TRBJ2-1; TRBD2 might be the D (6 bases). CDR1 SGDLS and CDR2 YYNGEE come from the germline V gene. This CDR3 has 12 residues. Trimming stripped 3 bases from V and 7 bases from J, with 8 bases between.

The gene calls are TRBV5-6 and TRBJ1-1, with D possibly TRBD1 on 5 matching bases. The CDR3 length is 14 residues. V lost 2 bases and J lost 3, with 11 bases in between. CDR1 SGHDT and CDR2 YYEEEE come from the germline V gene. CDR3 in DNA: TGTGCCAGCAGCTTCGGGGCCGGGGACACTGAAGCTTTCTTT. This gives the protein CASSFGAGDTEAFF.

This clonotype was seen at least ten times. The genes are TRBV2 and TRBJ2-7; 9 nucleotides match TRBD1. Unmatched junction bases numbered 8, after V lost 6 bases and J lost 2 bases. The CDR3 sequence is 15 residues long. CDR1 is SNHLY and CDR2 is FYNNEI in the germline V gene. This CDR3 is CASSLDRGIAYEQYF. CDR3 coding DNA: TGTGCCAGCAGCCTAGACAGGGGGATCGCCTACGAGCAGTACTTC.

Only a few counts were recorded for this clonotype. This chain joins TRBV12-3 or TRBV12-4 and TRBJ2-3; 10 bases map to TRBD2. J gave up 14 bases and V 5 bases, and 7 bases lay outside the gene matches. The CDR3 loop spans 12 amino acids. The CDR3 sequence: CASSQRGGRVYF. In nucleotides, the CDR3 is TGTGCCAGCAGTCAGCGGGGGGGCCGTGTGTATTTT.

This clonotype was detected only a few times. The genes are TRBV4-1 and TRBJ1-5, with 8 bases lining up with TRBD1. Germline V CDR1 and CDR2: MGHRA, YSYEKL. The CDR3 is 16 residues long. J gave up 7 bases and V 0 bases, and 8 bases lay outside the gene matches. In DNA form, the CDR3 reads TGCGCCAGCAGCCAAGAAATCAGGGGGCGAGGCCAGCCCCAGCATTTT. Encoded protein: CASSQEIRGRGQPQHF.

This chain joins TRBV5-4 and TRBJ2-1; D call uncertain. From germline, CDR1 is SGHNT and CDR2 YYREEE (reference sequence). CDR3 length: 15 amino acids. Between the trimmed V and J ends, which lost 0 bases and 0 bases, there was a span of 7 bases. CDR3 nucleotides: TGTGCCAGCAGCTTGGCAGGTAGCTCCTACAATGAGCAGTTCTTC. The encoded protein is CASSLAGSSYNEQFF. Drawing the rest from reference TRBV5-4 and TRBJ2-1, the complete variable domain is ETGVTQSPTHLIKTRGQQVTLRCSSQSGHNTVSWYQQALGQGPQFIFQYYREEENGRGNFPPRFSGLQFPNYSSELNVNALELDDSALYLCASSLAGSSYNEQFFGPGTRLTVL.

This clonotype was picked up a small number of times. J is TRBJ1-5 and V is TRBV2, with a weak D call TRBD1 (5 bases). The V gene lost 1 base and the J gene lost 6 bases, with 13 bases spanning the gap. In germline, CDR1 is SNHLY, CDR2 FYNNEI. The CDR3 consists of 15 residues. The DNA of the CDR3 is TGTGCCAGCAGTGAAGAGGCAGGGATGGGTCAGCCCCAGCATTTT. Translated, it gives CASSEEAGMGQPQHF.

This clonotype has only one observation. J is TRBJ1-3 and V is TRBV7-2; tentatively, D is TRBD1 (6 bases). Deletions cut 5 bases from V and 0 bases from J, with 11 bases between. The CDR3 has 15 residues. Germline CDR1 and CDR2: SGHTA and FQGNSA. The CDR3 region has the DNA TGTGCCAGCAGCCCGTCGACAGGCTCTGGAAACACCATATATTTT. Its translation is CASSPSTGSGNTIYF.

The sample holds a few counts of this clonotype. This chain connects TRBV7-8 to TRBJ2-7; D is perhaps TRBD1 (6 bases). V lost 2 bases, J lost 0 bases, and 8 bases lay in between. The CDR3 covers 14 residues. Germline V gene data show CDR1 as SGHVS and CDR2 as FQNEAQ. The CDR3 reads CASSLQTGSYEQYF. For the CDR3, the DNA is TGTGCCAGCAGCTTACAGACAGGCTCCTACGAGCAGTACTTC.

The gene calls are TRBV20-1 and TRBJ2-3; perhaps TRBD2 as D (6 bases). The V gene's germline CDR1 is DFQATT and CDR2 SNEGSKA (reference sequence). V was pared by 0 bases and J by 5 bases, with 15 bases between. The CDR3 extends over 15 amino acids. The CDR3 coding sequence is TGCAGTGCTAGAGATTCGATTAGCGGAGTAGATACGCAGTATTTT. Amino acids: CSARDSISGVDTQYF.

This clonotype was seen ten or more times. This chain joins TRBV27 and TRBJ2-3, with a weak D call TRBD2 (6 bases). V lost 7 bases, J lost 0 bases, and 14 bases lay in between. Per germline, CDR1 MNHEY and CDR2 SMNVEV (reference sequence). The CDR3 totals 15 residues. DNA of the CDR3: TGTGCCAGCACACCAATAGGGACTAGCACAGATACGCAGTATTTT. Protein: CASTPIGTSTDTQYF.

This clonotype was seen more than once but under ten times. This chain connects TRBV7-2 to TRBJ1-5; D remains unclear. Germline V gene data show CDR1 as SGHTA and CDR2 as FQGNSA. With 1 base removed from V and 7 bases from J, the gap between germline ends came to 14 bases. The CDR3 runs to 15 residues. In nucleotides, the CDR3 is TGTGCCAGCAGCTTAGGTGGGCAGGCTAGACAGCCCCAGCATTTT. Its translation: CASSLGGQARQPQHF.

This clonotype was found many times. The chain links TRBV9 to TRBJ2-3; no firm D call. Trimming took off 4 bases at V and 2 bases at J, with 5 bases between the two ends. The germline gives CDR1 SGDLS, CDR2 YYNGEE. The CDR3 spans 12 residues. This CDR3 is CASSTYTDTQYF. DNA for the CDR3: TGTGCCAGCAGCACTTACACAGATACGCAGTATTTT. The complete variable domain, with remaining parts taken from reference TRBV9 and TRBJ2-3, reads DSGVTQTPKHLITATGQRVTLRCSPRSGDLSVYWYQQSLDQGLQFLIQYYNGEERAKGNILERFSAQQFPDLHSELNLSSLELGDSALYFCASSTYTDTQYFGPGTRLTVL.

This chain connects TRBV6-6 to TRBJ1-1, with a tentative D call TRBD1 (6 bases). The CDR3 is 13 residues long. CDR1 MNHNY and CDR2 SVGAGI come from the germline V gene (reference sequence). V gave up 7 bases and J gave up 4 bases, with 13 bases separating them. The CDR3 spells CASIREGGTEAFF. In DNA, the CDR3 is TGTGCCAGCATCCGAGAGGGGGGCACTGAAGCTTTCTTT.

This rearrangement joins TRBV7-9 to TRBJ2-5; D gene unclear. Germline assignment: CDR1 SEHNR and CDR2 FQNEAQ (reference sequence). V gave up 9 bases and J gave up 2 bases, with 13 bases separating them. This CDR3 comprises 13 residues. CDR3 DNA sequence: TGTGCCAGTGCCCAGGCAATTCAAGAGACCCAGTACTTC. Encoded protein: CASAQAIQETQYF.

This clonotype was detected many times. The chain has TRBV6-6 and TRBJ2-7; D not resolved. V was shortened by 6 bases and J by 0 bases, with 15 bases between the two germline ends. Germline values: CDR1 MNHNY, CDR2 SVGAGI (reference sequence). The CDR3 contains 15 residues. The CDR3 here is CASSQAAQSSYEQYF. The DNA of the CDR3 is TGTGCCAGCAGCCAGGCCGCACAGAGCTCCTACGAGCAGTACTTC.

CDR3 in DNA: TGTGCCAGCAGCACCAGACTGCATCCCAATGAGCAGTTCTTC. Translating it yields CASSTRLHPNEQFF. The chain is built from TRBV11-3 and TRBJ2-1; unclear D gene. The V gene lost 5 bases and the J gene lost 6 bases, with 14 bases spanning the gap. This CDR3 is 14 amino acids long. The germline V gene has CDR1 SGHNT and CDR2 YENEEA. Supplemented by reference TRBV11-3 and TRBJ2-1, the full variable domain reads EAGVVQSPRYKIIEKKQPVAFWCNPISGHNTLYWYLQNLGQGPELLIRYENEEAVDDSQLPKDRFSAERLKGVDSTLKIQPAELGDSAVYLCASSTRLHPNEQFFGPGTRLTVL.

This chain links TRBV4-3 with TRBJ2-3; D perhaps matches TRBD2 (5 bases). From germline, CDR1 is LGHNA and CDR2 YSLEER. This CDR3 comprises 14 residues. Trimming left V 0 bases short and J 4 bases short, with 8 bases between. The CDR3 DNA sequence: TGCGCCAGCAGCCAAGATCCCGGGGCAGATACGCAGTATTTT. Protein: CASSQDPGADTQYF.

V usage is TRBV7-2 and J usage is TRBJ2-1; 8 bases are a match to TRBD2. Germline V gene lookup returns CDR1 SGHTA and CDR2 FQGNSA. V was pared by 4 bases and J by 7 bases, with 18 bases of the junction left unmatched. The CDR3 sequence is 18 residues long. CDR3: CASSSPASRGVVYNEQFF. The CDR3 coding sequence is TGTGCCAGCAGCTCCCCCGCGTCGCGGGGGGTTGTATATAATGAGCAGTTCTTC.

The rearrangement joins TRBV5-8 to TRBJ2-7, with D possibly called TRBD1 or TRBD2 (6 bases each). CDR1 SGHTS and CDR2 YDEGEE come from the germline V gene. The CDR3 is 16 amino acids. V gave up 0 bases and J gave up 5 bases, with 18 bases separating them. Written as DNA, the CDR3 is TGTGCCAGCAGCTTGGTTTCTGGGGGCGGGAAAAACGAGCAGTACTTC. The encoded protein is CASSLVSGGGKNEQYF.

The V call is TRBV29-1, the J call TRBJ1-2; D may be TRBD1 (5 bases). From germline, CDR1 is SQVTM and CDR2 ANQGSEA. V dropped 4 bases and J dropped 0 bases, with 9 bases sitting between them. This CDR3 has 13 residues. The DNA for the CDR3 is TGCAGCGTTGGAGAGGGGCCTAACTATGGCTACACCTTC. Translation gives CSVGEGPNYGYTF. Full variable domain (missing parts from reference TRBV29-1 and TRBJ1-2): SAVISQKPSRDICQRGTSLTIQCQVDSQVTMMFWYRQQPGQSLTLIATANQGSEATYESGFVIDKFPISRPNLTFSTLTVSNMSPEDSSIYLCSVGEGPNYGYTFGSGTRLTVV.

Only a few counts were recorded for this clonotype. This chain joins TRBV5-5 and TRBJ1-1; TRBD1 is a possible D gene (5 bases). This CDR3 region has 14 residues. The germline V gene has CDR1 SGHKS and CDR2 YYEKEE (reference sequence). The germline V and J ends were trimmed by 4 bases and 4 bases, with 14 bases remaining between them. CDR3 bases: TGTGCCAGCAGCCTGACAGTTGGGGGCACTGAAGCTTTCTTT. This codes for CASSLTVGGTEAFF. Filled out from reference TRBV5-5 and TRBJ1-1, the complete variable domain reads DAGVTQSPTHLIKTRGQQVTLRCSPISGHKSVSWYQQVLGQGPQFIFQYYEKEERGRGNFPDRFSARQFPNYSSELNVNALLLGDSALYLCASSLTVGGTEAFFGQGTRLTVV.

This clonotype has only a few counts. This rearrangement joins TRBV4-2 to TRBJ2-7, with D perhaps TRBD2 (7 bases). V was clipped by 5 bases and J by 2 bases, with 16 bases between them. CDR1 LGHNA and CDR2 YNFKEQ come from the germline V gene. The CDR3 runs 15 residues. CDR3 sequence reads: CASSFGAGAAYEQYF. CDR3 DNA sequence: TGTGCCAGCAGCTTCGGGGCGGGGGCCGCCTACGAGCAGTACTTC.

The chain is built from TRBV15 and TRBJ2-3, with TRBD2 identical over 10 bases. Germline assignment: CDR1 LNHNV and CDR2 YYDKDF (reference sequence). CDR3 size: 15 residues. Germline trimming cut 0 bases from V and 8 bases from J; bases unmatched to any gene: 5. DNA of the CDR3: TGTGCCACCAGCAGAGATATGGCTAGCGGGGGTACGCAGTATTTT. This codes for CATSRDMASGGTQYF.

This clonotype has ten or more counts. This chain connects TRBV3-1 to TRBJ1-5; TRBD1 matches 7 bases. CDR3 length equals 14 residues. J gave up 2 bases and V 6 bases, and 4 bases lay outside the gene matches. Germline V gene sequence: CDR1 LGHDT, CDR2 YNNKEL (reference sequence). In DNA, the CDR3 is TGTGCCAGCAGTCCCAGGGGGGGCAATCAGCCCCAGCATTTT. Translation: CASSPRGGNQPQHF. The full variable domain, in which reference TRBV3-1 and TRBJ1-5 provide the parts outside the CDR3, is DTAVSQTPKYLVTQMGNDKSIKCEQNLGHDTMYWYKQDSKKFLKIMFSYNNKELIINETVPNRFSPKSPDKAHLNLHINSLELGDSAVYFCASSPRGGNQPQHFGDGTRLSIL.

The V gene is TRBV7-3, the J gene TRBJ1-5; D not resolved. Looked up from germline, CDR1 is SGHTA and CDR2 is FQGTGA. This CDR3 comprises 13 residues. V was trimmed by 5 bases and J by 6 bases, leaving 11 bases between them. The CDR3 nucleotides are TGTGCCAGCAGCCCCGACGGCCCTCAGCCCCAGCATTTT. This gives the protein CASSPDGPQPQHF.

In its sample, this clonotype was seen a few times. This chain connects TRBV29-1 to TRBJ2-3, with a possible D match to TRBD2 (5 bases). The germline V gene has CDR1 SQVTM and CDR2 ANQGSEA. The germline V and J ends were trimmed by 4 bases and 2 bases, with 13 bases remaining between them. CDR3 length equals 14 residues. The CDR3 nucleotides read TGCAGCGTTGTTGAGGCGGGCTTCACAGATACGCAGTATTTT. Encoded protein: CSVVEAGFTDTQYF.

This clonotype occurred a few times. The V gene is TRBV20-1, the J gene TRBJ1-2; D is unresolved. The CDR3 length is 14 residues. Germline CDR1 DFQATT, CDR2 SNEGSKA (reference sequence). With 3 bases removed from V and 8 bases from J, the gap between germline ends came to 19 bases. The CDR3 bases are TGCAGTGCTAGCAAGTTCCCGGCGGTTCGAGGCTACACCTTC. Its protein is CSASKFPAVRGYTF.